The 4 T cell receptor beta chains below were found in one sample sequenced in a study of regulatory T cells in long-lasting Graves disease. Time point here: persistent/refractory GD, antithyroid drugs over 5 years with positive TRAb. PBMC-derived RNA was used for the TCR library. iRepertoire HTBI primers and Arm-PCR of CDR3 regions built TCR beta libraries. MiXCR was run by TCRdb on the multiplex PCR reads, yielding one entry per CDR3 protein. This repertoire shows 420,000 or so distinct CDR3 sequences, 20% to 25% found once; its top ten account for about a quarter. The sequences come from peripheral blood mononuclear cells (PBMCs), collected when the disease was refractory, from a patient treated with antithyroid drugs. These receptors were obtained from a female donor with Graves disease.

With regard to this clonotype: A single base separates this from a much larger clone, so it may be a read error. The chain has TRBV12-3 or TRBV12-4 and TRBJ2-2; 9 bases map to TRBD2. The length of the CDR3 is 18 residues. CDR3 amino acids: CVSGSRAGGPWVAGELFF. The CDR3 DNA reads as TGTGTCAGCGGGAGTAGGGCGGGAGGGCCGTGGGTCGCCGGGGAGCTGTTTTTT.

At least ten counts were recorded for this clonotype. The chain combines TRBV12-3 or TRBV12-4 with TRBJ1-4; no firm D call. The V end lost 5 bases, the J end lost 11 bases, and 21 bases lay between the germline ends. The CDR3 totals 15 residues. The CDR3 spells CASSPRTGSPSKLFF. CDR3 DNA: TGTGCCAGCAGTCCCCGGACGGGAAGCCCCTCGAAACTGTTTTTT.

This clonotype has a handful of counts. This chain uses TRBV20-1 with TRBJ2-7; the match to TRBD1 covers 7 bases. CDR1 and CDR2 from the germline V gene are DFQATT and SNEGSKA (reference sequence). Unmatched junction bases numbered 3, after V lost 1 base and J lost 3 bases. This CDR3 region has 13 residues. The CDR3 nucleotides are TGCAGTGCTAGAGGGGACAGCGTCTACGAGCAGTACTTC. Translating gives CSARGDSVYEQYF.

The CDR3 spells CASSPTQREYEQFF. The CDR3 coding sequence is TGTGCCAGCTCACCCACCCAGCGGGAGTATGAGCAGTTCTTC. This rearrangement joins TRBV18 to TRBJ2-1; 8 bases match TRBD2. With V trimmed by 3 bases and J by 8 bases, 6 bases remained unmatched. Germline V CDR1 and CDR2: KGHSH, LQKENI. CDR3 length: 14 amino acids.